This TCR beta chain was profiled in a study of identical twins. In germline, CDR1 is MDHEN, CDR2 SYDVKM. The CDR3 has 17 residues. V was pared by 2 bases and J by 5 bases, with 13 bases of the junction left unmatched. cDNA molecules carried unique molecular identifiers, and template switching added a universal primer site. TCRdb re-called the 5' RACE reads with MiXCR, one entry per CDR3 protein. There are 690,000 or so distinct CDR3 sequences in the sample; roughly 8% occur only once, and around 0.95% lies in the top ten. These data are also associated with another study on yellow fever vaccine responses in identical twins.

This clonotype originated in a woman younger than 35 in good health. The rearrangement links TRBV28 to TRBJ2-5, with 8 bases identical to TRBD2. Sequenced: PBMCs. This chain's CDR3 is CASSLIQPPGGWETQYF. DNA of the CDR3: TGTGCCAGCAGTTTAATCCAACCCCCGGGAGGGTGGGAGACCCAGTACTTC.